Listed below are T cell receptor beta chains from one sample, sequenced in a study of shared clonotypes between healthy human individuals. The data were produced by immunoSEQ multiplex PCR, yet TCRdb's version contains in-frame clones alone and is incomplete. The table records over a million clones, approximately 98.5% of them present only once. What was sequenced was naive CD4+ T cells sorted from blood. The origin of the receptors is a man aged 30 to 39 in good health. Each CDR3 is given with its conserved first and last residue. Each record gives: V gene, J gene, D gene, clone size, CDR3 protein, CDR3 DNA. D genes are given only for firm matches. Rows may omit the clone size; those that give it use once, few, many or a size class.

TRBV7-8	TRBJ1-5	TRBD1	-	CASSYFGQGYNSNQPQHF	TGTGCCAGCAGCTATTTTGGACAGGGGTATAATAGCAATCAGCCCCAGCATTTT
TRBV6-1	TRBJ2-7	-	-	CASRGYRSSYEQYF	TGTGCCAGCAGAGGCTACAGAAGCTCCTACGAGCAGTACTTC
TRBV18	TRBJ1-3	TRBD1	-	CASSRDSSGNTIYF	TGTGCCAGCTCACGGGACAGCTCTGGAAACACCATATATTTT
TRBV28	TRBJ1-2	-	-	CASSLGQAGGSYGYTF	TGTGCCAGCAGTTTAGGGCAGGCAGGAGGGTCATATGGCTACACCTTC
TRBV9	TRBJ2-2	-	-	CASSVENGLATNTGELFF	TGTGCCAGCAGCGTAGAAAATGGTCTAGCGACGAACACCGGGGAGCTGTTTTTT
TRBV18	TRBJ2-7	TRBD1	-	CASSPGTGVSYEQYF	TGTGCCAGCTCCCCCGGGACAGGGGTTTCCTACGAGCAGTACTTC
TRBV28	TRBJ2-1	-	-	CASSFSIMATNEQFF	TGTGCCAGCAGTTTTTCAATCATGGCAACCAATGAGCAGTTCTTC
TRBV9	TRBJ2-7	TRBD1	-	CASSVGEWTGPYEQYF	TGTGCCAGCAGCGTAGGTGAGTGGACAGGGCCCTACGAGCAGTACTTC
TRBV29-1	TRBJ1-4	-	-	CSAMEASNEKLFF	TGCAGCGCCATGGAGGCCAGTAATGAAAAACTGTTTTTT
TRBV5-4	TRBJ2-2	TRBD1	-	CASSSSRGRWTGELFF	TGTGCCAGCAGCTCGTCAAGGGGGCGATGGACCGGGGAGCTGTTTTTT
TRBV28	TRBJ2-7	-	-	CASRSQYEQYF	TGTGCCAGCAGATCACAGTACGAGCAGTACTTC
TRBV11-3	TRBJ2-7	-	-	CASSTNPPGEQYF	TGTGCCAGCAGTACCAACCCCCCCGGGGAGCAGTACTTC
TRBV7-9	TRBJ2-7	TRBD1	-	CASSTGVVAYEQYF	TGTGCCAGCAGCACAGGGGTTGTCGCCTACGAGCAGTACTTC
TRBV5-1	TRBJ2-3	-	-	CASSLAAGMSTDTQYF	TGCGCCAGCAGCTTGGCGGCAGGGATGAGCACAGATACGCAGTATTTT
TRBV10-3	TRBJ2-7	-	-	CAAASGEQYF	TGTGCCGCGGCGTCGGGCGAGCAGTACTTC
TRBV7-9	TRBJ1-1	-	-	CASSFVSNTEAFF	TGTGCCAGCAGCTTTGTCTCAAACACTGAAGCTTTCTTT
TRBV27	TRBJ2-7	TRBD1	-	CASSSVGQGIYEQYF	TGTGCCAGCAGTTCCGTAGGACAGGGGATCTACGAGCAGTACTTC
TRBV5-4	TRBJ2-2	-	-	CASSPRLGELFF	TGTGCCAGCAGCCCGAGACTTGGGGAGCTGTTTTTT
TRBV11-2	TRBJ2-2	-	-	CASSHVVRNTGELFF	TGTGCCAGCAGCCATGTGGTGAGGAACACCGGGGAGCTGTTTTTT
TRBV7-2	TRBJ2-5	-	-	CASSQTEETQYF	TGTGCCAGCAGCCAGACAGAAGAGACCCAGTACTTC
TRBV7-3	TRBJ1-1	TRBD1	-	CASSLQGASTEAFF	TGTGCCAGCAGCTTACAGGGGGCCAGCACTGAAGCTTTCTTT
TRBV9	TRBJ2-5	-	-	CASSVAPGETQYF	TGTGCCAGCAGCGTAGCCCCTGGAGAGACCCAGTACTTC
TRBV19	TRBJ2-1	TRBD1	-	CASKAEQGVDEQFF	TGTGCCAGTAAGGCCGAACAGGGGGTCGATGAGCAGTTCTTC
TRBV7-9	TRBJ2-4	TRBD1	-	CASSVGGGLAKNIQYF	TGTGCCAGCAGCGTAGGGGGCGGGTTGGCCAAAAACATTCAGTACTTC
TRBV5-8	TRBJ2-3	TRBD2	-	CASGAGVTTDTQYF	TGTGCCAGCGGGGCGGGAGTTACAACAGATACGCAGTATTTT
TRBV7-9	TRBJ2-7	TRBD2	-	CASSKGLSGSLDEQYF	TGTGCCAGCAGCAAGGGGCTTAGCGGGAGTCTTGACGAGCAGTACTTC
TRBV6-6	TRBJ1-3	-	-	CASSYGAPRPGNTIYF	TGTGCCAGCAGTTACGGCGCCCCCCGTCCGGGAAACACCATATATTTT
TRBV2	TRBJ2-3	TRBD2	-	CASSEGLAGGVDTQYF	TGTGCCAGCAGCGAGGGACTAGCGGGAGGGGTAGATACGCAGTATTTT
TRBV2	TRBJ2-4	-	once	CASSDDVGAKNIQYF	TGTGCCAGCAGTGATGACGTGGGCGCCAAAAACATTCAGTACTTC
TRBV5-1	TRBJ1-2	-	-	CASSLGSAGGYTF	TGCGCCAGCAGCTTGGGTTCTGCAGGTGGCTACACCTTC
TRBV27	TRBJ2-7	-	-	CASSFRQPTYEQYF	TGTGCCAGCAGTTTCCGACAGCCAACCTACGAGCAGTACTTC
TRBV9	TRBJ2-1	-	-	CASSVAKEQFF	TGTGCCAGCAGCGTAGCAAAGGAGCAGTTCTTC
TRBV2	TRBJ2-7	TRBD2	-	CASRGDYYEQYF	TGTGCCAGCAGGGGGGACTACTACGAGCAGTACTTC
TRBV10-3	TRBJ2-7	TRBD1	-	CASQSGTGLPYF	TGTGCCAGCCAATCCGGGACAGGCCTCCCGTACTTC
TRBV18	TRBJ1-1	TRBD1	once	CASSERGLGEAFF	TGTGCCAGCTCCGAAAGGGGGCTCGGTGAAGCTTTCTTT
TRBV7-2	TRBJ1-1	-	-	CASSYLGGGTEAFF	TGTGCCAGCAGCTACCTTGGGGGAGGGACTGAAGCTTTCTTT
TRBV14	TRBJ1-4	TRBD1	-	CASSRRGLGEKLFF	TGTGCCAGCAGCCGGAGGGGGCTTGGTGAAAAACTGTTTTTT
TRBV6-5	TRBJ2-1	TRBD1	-	CASSYEGAADNEQFF	TGTGCCAGCAGTTACGAGGGGGCCGCAGACAATGAGCAGTTCTTC
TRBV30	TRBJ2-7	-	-	CAWEGTRLGYEQYF	TGTGCCTGGGAAGGGACGCGCTTAGGCTACGAGCAGTACTTC
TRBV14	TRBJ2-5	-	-	CASSPHFQETQYF	TGTGCCAGCAGCCCTCACTTCCAAGAGACCCAGTACTTC
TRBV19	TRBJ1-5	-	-	CASSYRGNQPQHF	TGTGCCAGTAGCTACAGGGGCAATCAGCCCCAGCATTTT
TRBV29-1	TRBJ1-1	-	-	CSVSPISGFFTEAFF	TGCAGCGTTAGTCCAATCTCGGGGTTTTTTACTGAAGCTTTCTTT
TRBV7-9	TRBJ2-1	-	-	CASSFSRRNNEQFF	TGTGCCAGCAGCTTTTCCCGGCGGAACAATGAGCAGTTCTTC
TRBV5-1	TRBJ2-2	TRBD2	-	CASSVSGASFHTGELFF	TGCGCCAGCAGCGTGAGCGGGGCTTCATTTCACACCGGGGAGCTGTTTTTT
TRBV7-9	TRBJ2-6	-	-	CASSLGHRSPGANVLTF	TGTGCCAGCAGCTTAGGGCACAGGTCCCCTGGGGCCAACGTCCTGACTTTC
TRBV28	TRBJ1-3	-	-	CASSPNPGTGNTIYF	TGTGCCAGCAGTCCCAACCCGGGTACTGGAAACACCATATATTTT
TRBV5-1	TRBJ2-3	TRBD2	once	CASSLVLAGGTTDTQYF	TGCGCCAGCAGCTTGGTACTAGCGGGAGGGACCACAGATACGCAGTATTTT
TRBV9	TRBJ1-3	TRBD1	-	CASSGGTGAGNTIYF	TGTGCCAGCAGCGGCGGGACAGGGGCTGGAAACACCATATATTTT
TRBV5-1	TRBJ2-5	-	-	CASSPTTSPVGTQYF	TGCGCCAGCAGCCCTACTACCAGTCCTGTCGGGACCCAGTACTTC
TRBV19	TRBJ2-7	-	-	CASRESRAYEQYF	TGTGCCAGTAGAGAGTCGCGAGCCTACGAGCAGTACTTC
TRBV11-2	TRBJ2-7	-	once	CASSSMGYRESYEQYF	TGTGCCAGCAGCTCTATGGGTTACAGGGAGAGCTACGAGCAGTACTTC
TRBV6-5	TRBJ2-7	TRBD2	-	CASSPLAGGPGEQYF	TGTGCCAGCAGTCCTCTAGCGGGAGGGCCGGGCGAGCAGTACTTC
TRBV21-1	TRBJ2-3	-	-	CASSKGRVAGRADTQYF	TGTGCCAGCAGCAAAGGGAGGGTAGCGGGAAGGGCAGATACGCAGTATTTT
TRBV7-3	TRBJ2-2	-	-	CASSQGPNTGELFF	TGTGCCAGCAGCCAGGGACCAAACACCGGGGAGCTGTTTTTT
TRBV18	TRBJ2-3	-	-	CASSSELDTQYF	TGTGCCAGCTCATCTGAGCTAGATACGCAGTATTTT
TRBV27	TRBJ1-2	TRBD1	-	CATSTRDRPVGYTF	TGTGCCACGAGCACCCGGGACAGGCCGGTCGGCTACACCTTC